The 2 T cell receptor beta chains in this list originate from one sample, sequenced in a study of CD8 T cells in ankylosing spondylitis. In TCRdb, the 5' RACE reads were re-called with MiXCR into one record per CDR3 protein. This sample has some 240,000 distinct CDR3 sequences; roughly 8.6% occur once, and the top ten carry under 7.5%. The sequenced sample consisted of blood, either unsorted or a sorted T cell fraction (not recorded which). These receptors originate from a male donor with ankylosing spondylitis or in good health (not recorded which).

This clonotype was observed at least ten times. The chain carries TRBV24-1 and TRBJ2-7; D perhaps matches TRBD2 (6 bases). V was cut by 9 bases and J by 5 bases, with 25 bases left in between. Germline V gives CDR1 KGHDR, CDR2 SFDVKD. There are 16 residues in the CDR3. CDR3 coding DNA: TGTGCCACCTACGGGGCTTTCTCGGCGGGAATACACGAGCAGTACTTC. This gives the protein CATYGAFSAGIHEQYF.

This clonotype was observed at least ten times. The chain employs TRBV29-1 and TRBJ1-2, with D maybe TRBD1 (5 bases). Trimming took off 7 bases at V and 8 bases at J, with 17 bases between the two ends. The CDR3 consists of 12 residues. Germline V gives CDR1 SQVTM, CDR2 ANQGSEA. CDR3 sequence: CSAGTLRGGYTF. The CDR3 DNA sequence: TGCAGCGCCGGGACTTTAAGAGGGGGCTACACCTTC.